The present T cell receptor (beta chain) was sequenced within a study of radiotherapy plus CTLA-4 blockade in lung cancer. General study findings and limits: Tumor-derived TCR clones expanded in blood after radiotherapy plus ipilimumab.

Concerning this clone itself: Its antigen is not identified.

This table comes from immunoSEQ multiplex PCR, and its TCRdb copy is limited to in-frame clones, with some not included. The table shows 28,000 or so clones, with about 78% occurring only once. CDR1 is KGHSH, CDR2 LQKENI, per germline. V lost 2 bases to trimming and J lost 8 bases, with 10 bases between them. The CDR3 is 14 amino acids. This TCR came from a human donor with non-small cell lung cancer who had stable disease on radiotherapy plus ipilimumab. The rearrangement links TRBV18 to TRBJ1-6; no clear D. The source material was peripheral blood, sampled from a patient treated with radiotherapy plus ipilimumab. CDR3 DNA sequence: TGTGCCAGCTCACCAGCGGGTAGAGATTCACCCCTCCACTTT. It encodes CASSPAGRDSPLHF.